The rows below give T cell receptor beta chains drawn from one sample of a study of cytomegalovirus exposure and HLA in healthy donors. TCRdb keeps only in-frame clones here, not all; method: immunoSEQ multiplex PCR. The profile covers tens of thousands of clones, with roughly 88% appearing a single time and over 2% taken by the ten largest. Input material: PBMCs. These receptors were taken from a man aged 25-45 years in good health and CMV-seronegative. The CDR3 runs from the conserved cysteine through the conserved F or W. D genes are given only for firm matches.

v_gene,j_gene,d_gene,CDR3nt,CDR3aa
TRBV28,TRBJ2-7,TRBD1,TGTGCCAGCAGTTCGCCTATCCGACAGGGGCGAATGCACTACGAGCAGTACTTC,CASSSPIRQGRMHYEQYF
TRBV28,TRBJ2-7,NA,TGTGCCAGCAGCGGGGGAACAGGGGACTACGAGCAGTACTTC,CASSGGTGDYEQYF
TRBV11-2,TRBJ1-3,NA,TGTGCCAGCAGCTTCGTCGGTAGTTACTCTGGAAACACCATATATTTT,CASSFVGSYSGNTIYF
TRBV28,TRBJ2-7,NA,TGTGCCAGCAGTTCCTACCACGAGCAGTACTTC,CASSSYHEQYF
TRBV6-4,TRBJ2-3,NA,TGTGCCAGCAGTGACTCGAGACAGTCTAACACAGATACGCAGTATTTT,CASSDSRQSNTDTQYF
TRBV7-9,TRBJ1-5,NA,TGTGCCAGCAGCTTAGGTAGTCAGCCCCAGCATTTT,CASSLGSQPQHF
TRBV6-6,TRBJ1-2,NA,TGTGCCAGCAGTTACTCGAAACCCAGTCACTATGGCTACACCTTC,CASSYSKPSHYGYTF
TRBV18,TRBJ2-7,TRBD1,TGTGCCAGCTCCGTAACAGGGGAATACGAGCAGTACTTC,CASSVTGEYEQYF
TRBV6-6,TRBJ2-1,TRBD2,TGTGCCAGCAGCGTAGCGGGCCCCTACAATGAGCAGTTCTTC,CASSVAGPYNEQFF
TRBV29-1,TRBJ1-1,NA,TGCAGCGTTAACGGAAGGACCACTAGAACGAACACTGAAGCTTTCTTT,CSVNGRTTRTNTEAFF
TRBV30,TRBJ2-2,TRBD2,TGTGCCTGGGACCGGGGTGGTAGCGGGATCGGGGAGCTGTTTTTT,CAWDRGGSGIGELFF
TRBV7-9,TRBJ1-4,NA,TGTGCCACCGGCCCAAACGGGGGGGGAAATGAAAAACTGTTTTTT,CATGPNGGGNEKLFF
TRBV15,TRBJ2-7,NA,TGTGCCACCAAAAGCGCTTTCTCCTACGAGCAGTACTTC,CATKSAFSYEQYF
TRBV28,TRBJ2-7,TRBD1,TGTGCCAGCAGTTCCCCGGGACAGACCTACGAGCAGTACTTC,CASSSPGQTYEQYF
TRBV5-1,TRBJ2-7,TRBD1,TGCGCCAGCAGCTTGGCCGCGACAGGGCGGTACGAGCAGTACTTC,CASSLAATGRYEQYF
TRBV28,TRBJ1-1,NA,TGTGCCAGCAGTCGGATTAGGAGTGAAGCTTTCTTT,CASSRIRSEAFF
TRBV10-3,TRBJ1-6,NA,TGTGCCATCAGGAGGGAGGAAGGAAATTCACCCCTCCACTTT,CAIRREEGNSPLHF
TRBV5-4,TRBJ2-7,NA,TGTGCCAGCAGCTTCGAACCGGGACAGGGAGCGGGAGATTTCGACGAGCAGTACTTC,CASSFEPGQGAGDFDEQYF
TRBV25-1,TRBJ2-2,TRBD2,TGTGCCAGCAGTGGATCAGCGGGAGGATTGAACACCGGGGAGCTGTTTTTT,CASSGSAGGLNTGELFF
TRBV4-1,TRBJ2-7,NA,TGCGCCAGCAGCCAACTACGACACCTACCCTCCTACGAGCAGTACTTC,CASSQLRHLPSYEQYF
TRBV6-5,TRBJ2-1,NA,TGTGCCAGCAGAGAGCGGAGCCACAATGAGCAGTTCTTC,CASRERSHNEQFF
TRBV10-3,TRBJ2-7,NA,TGTGCCATCAGTGAGACGAACGGGGGTACCTACGAGCAGTACTTC,CAISETNGGTYEQYF
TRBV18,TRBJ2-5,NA,TGTGCCAGCTCCCACACTAGGGCTACCAAAGAGACCCAGTACTTC,CASSHTRATKETQYF